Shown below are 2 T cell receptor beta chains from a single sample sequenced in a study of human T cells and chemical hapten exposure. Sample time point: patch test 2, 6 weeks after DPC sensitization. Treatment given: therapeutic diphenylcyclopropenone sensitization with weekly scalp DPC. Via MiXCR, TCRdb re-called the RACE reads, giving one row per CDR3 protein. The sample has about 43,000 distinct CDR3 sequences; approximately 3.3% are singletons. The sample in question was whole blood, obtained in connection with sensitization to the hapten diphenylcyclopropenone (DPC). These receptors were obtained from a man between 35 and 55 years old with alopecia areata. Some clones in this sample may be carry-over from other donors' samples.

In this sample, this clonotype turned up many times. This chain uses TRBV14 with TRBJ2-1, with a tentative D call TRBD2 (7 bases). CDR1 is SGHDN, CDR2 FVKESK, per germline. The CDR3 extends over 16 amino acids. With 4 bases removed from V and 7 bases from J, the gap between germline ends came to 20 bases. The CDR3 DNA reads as TGTGCCAGCAGCCTCTCCAGGGGAAGCGGGAAGAATGAGCAGTTCTTC. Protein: CASSLSRGSGKNEQFF.

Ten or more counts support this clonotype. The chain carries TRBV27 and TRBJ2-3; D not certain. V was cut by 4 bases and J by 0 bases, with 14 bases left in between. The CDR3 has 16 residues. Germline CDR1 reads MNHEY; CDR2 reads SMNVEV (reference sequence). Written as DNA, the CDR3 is TGTGCCAGCAGTTCCCGATCCGCCGGCAGCACAGATACGCAGTATTTT. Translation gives CASSSRSAGSTDTQYF.